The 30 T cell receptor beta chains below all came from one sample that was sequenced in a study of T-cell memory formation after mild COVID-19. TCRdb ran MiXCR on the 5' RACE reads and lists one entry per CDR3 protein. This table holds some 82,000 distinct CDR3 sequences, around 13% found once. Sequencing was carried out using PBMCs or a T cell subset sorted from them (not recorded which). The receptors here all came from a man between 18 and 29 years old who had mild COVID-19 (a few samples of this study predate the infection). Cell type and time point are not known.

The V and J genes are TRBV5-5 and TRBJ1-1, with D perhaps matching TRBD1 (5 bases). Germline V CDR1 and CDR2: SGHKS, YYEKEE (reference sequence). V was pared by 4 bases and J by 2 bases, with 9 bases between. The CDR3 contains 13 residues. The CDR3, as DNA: TGTGCCAGCAGCCGGGGGGGAAACACTGAAGCTTTCTTT. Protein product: CASSRGGNTEAFF.

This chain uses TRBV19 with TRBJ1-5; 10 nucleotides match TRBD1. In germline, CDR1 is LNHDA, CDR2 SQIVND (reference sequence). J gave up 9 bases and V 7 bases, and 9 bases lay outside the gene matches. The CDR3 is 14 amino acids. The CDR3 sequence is CASTLLTGGWPQHF. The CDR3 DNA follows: TGTGCCAGTACGCTACTGACAGGGGGCTGGCCCCAGCATTTT.

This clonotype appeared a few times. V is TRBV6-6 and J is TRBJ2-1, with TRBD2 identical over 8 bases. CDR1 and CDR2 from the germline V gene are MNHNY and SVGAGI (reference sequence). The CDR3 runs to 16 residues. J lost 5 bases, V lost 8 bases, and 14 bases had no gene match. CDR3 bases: TGTGCCAGCGGCCCTCCGGGGCGGGGGGCGGACAATGAGCAGTTCTTC. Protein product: CASGPPGRGADNEQFF.

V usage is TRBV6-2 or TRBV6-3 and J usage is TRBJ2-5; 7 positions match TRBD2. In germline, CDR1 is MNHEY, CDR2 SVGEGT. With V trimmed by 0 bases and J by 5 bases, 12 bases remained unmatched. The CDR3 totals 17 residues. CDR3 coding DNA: TGTGCCAGCAGTTACTCGATCGCGGGGGACCCTTGGGAGACCCAGTACTTC. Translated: CASSYSIAGDPWETQYF.

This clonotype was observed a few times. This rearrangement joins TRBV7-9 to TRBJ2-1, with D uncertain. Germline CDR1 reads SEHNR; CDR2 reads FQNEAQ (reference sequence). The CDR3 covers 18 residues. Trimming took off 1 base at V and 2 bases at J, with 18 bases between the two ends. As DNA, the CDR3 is TGTGCCAGCAGCTTAGGGCCCACCCCACTAATCCCCTACAATGAGCAGTTCTTC. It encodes CASSLGPTPLIPYNEQFF.

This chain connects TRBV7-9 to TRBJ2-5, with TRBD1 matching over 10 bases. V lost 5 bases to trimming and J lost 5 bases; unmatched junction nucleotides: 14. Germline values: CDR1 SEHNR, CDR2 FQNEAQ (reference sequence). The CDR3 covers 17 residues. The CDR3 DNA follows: TGTGCCAGCAGCGCTATACCCGGGACAGGGGTCTGGGAGACCCAGTACTTC. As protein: CASSAIPGTGVWETQYF.

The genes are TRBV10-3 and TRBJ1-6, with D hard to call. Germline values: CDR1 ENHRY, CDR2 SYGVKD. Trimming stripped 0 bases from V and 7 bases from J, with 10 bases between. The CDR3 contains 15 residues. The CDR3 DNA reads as TGTGCCATCAGTGAGTCGATAACCCAGAATTCACCCCTCCACTTT. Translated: CAISESITQNSPLHF.

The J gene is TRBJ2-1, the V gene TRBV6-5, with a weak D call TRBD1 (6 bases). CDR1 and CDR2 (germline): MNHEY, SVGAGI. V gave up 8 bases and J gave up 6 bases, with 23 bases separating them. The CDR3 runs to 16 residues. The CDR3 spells CASSNSRTVPPNEQFF. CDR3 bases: TGTGCCAGCTCGAATAGTCGGACAGTACCTCCCAATGAGCAGTTCTTC.

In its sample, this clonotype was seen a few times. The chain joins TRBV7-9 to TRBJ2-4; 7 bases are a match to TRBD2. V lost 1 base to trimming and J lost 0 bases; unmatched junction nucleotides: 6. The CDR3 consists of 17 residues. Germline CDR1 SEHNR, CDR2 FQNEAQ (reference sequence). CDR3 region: CASSLGLGGGAKNIQYF. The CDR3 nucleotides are TGTGCCAGCAGCTTAGGCCTTGGGGGGGGAGCCAAAAACATTCAGTACTTC.

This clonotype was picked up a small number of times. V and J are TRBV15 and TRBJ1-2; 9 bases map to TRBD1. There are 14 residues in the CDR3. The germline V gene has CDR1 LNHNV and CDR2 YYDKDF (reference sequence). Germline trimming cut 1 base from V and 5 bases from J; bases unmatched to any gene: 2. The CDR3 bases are TGTGCCACCAGCAGAGTAGGGACAGGGTATGGCTACACCTTC. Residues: CATSRVGTGYGYTF.

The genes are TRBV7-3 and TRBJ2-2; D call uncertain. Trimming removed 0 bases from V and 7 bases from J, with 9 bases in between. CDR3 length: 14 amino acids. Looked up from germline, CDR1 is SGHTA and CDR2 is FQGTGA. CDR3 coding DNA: TGTGCCAGCAGCTTAACGTTGTTGGGCGGGGAGCTGTTTTTT. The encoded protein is CASSLTLLGGELFF.

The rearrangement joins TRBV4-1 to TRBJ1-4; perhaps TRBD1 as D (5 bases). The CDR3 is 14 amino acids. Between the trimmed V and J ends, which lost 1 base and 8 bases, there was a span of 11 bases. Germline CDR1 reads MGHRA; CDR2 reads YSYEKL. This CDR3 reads CASSQVGGVEKLFF. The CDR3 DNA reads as TGCGCCAGCAGCCAAGTGGGGGGGGTCGAAAAACTGTTTTTT.

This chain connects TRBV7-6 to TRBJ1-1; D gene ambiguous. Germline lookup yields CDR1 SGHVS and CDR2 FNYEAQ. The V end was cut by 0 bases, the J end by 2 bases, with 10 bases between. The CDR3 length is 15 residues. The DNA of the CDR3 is TGTGCCAGCAGCTTAGCCGTACAAGCTAACACTGAAGCTTTCTTT. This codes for CASSLAVQANTEAFF.

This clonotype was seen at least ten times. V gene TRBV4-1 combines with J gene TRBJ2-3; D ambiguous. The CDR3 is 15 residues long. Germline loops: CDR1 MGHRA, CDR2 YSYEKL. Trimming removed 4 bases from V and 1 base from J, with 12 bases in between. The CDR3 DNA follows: TGCGCCAGCAGCCCGAGGTGGGTGGGCACAGATACGCAGTATTTT. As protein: CASSPRWVGTDTQYF.

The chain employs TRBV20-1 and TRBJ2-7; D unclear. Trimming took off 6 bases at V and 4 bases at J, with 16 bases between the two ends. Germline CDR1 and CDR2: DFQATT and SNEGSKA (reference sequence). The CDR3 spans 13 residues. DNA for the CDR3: TGCAGTGCGACCCCCGGTTTGAGATACGAGCAGTACTTC. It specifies CSATPGLRYEQYF.

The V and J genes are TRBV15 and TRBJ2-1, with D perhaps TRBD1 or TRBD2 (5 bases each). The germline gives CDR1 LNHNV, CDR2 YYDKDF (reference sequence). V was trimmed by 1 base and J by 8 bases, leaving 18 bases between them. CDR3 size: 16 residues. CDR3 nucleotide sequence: TGTGCCACCAGCAGAGCTCGGGACGGTGAGGGCTATGAGCAGTTCTTC. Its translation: CATSRARDGEGYEQFF.

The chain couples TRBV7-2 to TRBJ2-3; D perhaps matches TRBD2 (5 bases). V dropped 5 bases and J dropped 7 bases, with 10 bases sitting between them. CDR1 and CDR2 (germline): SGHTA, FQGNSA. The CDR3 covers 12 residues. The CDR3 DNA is TGTGCCAGCAGCCTCCCGGGAAATACGCAGTATTTT. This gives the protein CASSLPGNTQYF.

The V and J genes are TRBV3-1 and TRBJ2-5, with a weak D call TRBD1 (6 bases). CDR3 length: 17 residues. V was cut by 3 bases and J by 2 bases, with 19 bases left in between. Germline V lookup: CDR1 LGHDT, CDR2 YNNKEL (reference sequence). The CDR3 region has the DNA TGTGCCAGCAGCCAGGCGTCGTATGGGGGCCAACAAGAGACCCAGTACTTC. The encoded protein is CASSQASYGGQQETQYF.

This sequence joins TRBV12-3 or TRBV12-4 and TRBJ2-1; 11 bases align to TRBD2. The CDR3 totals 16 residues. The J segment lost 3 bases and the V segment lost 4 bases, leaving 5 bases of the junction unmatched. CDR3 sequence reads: CASSSTTSGVYNEQFF. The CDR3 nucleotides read TGTGCCAGCAGTTCAACGACTAGCGGGGTCTACAATGAGCAGTTCTTC.

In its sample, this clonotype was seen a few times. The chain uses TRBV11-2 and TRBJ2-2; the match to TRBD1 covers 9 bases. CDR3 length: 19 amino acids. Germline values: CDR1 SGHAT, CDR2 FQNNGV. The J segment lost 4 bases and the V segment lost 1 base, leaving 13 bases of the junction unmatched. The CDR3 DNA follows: TGTGCCAGCAGCTTAGCACCCACGGGGGACAGGGCCCCCACCGGGGAGCTGTTTTTT. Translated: CASSLAPTGDRAPTGELFF.

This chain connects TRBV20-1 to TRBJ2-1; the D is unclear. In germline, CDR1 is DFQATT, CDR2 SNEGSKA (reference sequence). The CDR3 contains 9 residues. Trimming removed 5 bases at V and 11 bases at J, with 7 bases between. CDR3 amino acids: CSALGKQFF. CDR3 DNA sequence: TGCAGTGCTTTAGGAAAGCAGTTCTTC.

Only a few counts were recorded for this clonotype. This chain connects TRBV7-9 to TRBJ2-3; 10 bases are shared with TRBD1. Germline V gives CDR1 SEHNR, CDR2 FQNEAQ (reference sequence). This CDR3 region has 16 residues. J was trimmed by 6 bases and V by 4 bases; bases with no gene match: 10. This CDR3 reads CASSSSGTGDSDTQYF. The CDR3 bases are TGTGCCAGCAGCTCATCAGGGACAGGGGATTCTGATACGCAGTATTTT.

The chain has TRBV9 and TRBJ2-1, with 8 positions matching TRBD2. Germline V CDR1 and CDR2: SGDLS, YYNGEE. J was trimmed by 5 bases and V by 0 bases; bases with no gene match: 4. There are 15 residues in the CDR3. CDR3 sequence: CASSVERGGHNEQFF. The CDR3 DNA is TGTGCCAGCAGCGTAGAACGGGGGGGCCACAATGAGCAGTTCTTC.

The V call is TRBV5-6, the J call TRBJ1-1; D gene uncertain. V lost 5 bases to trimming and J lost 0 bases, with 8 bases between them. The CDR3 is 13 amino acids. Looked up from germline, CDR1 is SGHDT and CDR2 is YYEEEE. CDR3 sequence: CASRFELNTEAFF. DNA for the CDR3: TGTGCCAGCAGGTTCGAGTTGAACACTGAAGCTTTCTTT.

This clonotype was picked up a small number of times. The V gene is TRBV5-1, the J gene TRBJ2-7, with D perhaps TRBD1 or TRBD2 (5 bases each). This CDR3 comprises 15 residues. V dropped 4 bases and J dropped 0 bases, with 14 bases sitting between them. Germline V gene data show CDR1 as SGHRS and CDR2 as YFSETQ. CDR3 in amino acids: CASSPGTESSYEQYF. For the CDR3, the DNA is TGCGCCAGCAGCCCTGGGACCGAAAGCTCCTACGAGCAGTACTTC.

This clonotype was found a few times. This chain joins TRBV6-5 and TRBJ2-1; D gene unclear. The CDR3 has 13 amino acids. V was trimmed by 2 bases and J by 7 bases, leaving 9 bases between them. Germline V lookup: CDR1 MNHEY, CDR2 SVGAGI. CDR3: CASSYVPGNEQFF. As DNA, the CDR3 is TGTGCCAGCAGTTACGTCCCTGGAAATGAGCAGTTCTTC.

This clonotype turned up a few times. The CDR3 sequence is CATRTSEEETQYF. The CDR3 DNA reads TGTGCCACTCGGACCTCCGAGGAAGAGACCCAGTACTTC. The chain joins TRBV19 to TRBJ2-5; no clear D. CDR3 length: 13 residues. CDR1 is LNHDA and CDR2 is SQIVND in the germline V gene (reference sequence). V lost 10 bases, J lost 3 bases, and 15 bases lay in between.

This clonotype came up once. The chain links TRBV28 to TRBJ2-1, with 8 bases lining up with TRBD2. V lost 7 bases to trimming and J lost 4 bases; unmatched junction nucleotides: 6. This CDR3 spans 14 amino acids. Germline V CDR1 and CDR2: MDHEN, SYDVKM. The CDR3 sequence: CASTSGGGYNEQFF. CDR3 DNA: TGTGCCAGCACCTCCGGGGGGGGGTACAATGAGCAGTTCTTC.

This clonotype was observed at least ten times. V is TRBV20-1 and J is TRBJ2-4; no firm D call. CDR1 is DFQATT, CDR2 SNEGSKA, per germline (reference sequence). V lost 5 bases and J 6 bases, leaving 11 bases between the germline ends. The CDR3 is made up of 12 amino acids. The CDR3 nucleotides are TGCAGTGCTGGTTCTTTTCGAAACATTCAGTACTTC. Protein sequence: CSAGSFRNIQYF.

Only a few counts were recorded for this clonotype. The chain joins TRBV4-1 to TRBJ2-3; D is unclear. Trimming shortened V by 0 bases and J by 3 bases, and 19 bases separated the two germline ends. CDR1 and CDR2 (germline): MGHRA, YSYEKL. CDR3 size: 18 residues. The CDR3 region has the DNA TGCGCCAGCAGCCAAGATTCGGATTACGGCGGAGAGACAGATACGCAGTATTTT. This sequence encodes CASSQDSDYGGETDTQYF.